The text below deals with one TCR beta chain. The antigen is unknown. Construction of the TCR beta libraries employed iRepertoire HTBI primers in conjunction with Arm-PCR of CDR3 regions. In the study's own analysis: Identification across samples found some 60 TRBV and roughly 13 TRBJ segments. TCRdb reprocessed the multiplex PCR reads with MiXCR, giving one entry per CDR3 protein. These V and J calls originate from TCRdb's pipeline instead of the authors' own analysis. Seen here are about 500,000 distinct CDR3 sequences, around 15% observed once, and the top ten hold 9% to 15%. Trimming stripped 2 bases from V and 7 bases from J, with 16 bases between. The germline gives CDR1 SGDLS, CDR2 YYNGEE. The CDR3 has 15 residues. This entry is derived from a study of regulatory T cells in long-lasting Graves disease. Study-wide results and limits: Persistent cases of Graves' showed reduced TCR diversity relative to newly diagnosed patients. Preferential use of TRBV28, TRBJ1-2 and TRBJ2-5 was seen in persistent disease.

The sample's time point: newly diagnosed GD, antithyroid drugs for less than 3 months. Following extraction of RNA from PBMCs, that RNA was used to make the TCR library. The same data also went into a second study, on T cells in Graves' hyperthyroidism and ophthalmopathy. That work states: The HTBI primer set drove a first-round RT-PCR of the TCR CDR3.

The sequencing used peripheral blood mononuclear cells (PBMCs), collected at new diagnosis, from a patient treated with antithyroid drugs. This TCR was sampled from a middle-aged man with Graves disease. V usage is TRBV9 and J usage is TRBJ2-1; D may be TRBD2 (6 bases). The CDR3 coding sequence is TGTGCCAGCAGCGTTGGCGGGACGGCGGTGAATGAGCAGTTCTTC. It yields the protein CASSVGGTAVNEQFF.